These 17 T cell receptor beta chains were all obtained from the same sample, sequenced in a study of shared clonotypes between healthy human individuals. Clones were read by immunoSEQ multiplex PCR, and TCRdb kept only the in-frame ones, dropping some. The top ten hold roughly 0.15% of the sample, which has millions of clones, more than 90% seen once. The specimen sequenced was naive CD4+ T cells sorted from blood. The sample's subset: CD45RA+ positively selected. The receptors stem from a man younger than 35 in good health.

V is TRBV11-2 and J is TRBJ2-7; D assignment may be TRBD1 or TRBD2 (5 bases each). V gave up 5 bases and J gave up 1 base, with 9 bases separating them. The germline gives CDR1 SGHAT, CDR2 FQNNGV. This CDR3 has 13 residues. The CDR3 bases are TGTGCCAGCAGCCGGGACGGTTCCTACGAGCAGTACTTC. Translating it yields CASSRDGSYEQYF.

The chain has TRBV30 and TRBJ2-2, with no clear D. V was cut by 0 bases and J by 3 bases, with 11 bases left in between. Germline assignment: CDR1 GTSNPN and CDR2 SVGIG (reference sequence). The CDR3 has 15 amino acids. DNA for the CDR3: TGTGCCTGGAGTGTACCCGACCGGGACACCGGGGAGCTGTTTTTT. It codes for CAWSVPDRDTGELFF.

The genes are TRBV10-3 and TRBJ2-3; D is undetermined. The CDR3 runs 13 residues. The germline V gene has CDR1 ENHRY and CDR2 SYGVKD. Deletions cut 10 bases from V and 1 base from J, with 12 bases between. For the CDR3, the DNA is TGTGCCACCGCCCCCACGGGCACAGATACGCAGTATTTT. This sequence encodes CATAPTGTDTQYF.

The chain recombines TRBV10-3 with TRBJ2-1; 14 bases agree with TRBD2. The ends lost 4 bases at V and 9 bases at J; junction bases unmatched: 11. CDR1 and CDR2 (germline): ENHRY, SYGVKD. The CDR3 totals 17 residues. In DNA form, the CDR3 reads TGTGCCATCAGTGGGATCATCGGACTAGCGGGAGGTACTGAGCAGTTCTTC. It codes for CAISGIIGLAGGTEQFF.

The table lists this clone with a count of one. Written as DNA, the CDR3 is TGTGCCAGCAGCGTGGAGTTAACTGGGTACAATGAGCAGTTCTTC. This encodes CASSVELTGYNEQFF. The rearrangement uses TRBV9 and TRBJ2-1; no clear D gene. Trimming took off 2 bases at V and 4 bases at J, with 13 bases between the two ends. CDR3 length equals 15 residues. Germline CDR1 and CDR2: SGDLS and YYNGEE.

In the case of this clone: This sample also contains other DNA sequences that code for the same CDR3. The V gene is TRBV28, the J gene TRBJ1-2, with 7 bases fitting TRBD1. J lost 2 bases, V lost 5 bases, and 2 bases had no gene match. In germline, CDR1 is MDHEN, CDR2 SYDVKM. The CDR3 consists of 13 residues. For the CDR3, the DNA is TGTGCCAGCAGTGTACAGGGGAACTATGGCTACACCTTC. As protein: CASSVQGNYGYTF.

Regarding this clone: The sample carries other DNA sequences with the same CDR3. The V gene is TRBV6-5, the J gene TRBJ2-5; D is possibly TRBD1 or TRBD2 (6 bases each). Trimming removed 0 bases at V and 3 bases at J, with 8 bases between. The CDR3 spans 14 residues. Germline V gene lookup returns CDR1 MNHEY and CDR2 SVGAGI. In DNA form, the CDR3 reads TGTGCCAGCAGTTACTCCGGGGGCAAAGAGACCCAGTACTTC. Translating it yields CASSYSGGKETQYF.

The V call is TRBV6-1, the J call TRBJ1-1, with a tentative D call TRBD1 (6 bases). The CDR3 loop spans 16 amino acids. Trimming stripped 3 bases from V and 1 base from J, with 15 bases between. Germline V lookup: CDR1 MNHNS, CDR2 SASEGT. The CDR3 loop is CASSEQGLLGNTEAFF. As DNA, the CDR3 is TGTGCCAGCAGTGAGCAGGGGTTATTAGGGAACACTGAAGCTTTCTTT.

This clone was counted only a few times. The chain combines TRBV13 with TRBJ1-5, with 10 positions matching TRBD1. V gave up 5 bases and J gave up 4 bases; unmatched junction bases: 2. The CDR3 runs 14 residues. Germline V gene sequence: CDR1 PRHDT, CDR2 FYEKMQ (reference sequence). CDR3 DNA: TGTGCCAGCAGCCAGGGACAGGGGAATCAGCCCCAGCATTTT. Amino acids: CASSQGQGNQPQHF.

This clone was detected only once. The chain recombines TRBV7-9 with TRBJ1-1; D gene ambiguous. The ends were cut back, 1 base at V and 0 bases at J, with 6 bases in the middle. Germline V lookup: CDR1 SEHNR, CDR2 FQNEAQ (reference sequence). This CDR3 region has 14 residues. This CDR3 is CASSLEVMNTEAFF. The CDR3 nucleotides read TGTGCCAGCAGCTTAGAGGTAATGAACACTGAAGCTTTCTTT.

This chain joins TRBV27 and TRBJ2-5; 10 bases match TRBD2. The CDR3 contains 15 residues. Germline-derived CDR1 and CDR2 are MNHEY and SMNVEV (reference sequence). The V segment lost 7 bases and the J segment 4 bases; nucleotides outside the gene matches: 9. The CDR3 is CASIALAGVGETQYF. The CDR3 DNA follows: TGTGCCAGCATAGCCCTAGCGGGAGTCGGAGAGACCCAGTACTTC.

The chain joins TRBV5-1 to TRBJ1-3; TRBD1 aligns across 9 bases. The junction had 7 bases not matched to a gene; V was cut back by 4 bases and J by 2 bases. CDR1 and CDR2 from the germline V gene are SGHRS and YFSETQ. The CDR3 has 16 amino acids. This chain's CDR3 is CASSPKTGGTGNTIYF. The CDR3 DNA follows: TGCGCCAGCAGCCCGAAGACAGGGGGGACTGGAAACACCATATATTTT.

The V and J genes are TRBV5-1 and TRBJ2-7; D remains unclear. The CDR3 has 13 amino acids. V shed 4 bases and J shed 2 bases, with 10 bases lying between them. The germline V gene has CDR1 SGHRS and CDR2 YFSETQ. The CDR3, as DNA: TGCGCCAGCAGCCCCATCGGTCCCTACGAGCAGTACTTC. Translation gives CASSPIGPYEQYF.

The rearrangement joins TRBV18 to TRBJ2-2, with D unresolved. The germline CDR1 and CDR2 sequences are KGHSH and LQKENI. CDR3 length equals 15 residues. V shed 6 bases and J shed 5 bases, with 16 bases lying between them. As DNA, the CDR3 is TGTGCCAGCTCGGCAGGACGGGCCGTGACCGGGGAGCTGTTTTTT. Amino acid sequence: CASSAGRAVTGELFF.

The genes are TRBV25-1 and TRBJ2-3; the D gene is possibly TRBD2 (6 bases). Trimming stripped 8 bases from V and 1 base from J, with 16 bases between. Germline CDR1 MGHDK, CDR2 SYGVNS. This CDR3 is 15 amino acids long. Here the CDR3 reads CASGASTGGTDTQYF. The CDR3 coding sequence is TGTGCCAGCGGGGCCAGCACGGGGGGCACAGATACGCAGTATTTT.

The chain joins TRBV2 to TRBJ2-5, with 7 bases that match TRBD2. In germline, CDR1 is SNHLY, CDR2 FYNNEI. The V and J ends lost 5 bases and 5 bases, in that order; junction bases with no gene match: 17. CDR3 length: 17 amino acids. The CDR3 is CASSSNRGGRADETQYF. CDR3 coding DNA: TGTGCCAGCAGTTCAAACCGAGGAGGGAGGGCGGATGAGACCCAGTACTTC.

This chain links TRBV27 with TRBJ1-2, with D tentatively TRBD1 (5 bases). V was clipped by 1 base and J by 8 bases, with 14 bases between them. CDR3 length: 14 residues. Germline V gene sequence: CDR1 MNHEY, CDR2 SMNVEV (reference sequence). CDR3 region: CASSLYSQGGGYTF. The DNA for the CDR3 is TGTGCCAGCAGTTTATATAGTCAGGGAGGCGGCTACACCTTC.